This T cell receptor beta chain emerged from a study of cytomegalovirus exposure and HLA in healthy donors. General study points: The classifier was said to identify cytomegalovirus status with high specificity and sensitivity. Association with HLA alleles at 0.05 false discovery rate was found for roughly 17,000 TCR beta sequences in a later analysis.

V trimming: 4 bases; J trimming: 4 bases; junction bases outside the gene matches: 13. CDR1 LGHNA and CDR2 YNFKEQ come from the germline V gene. The CDR3 spans 17 residues. On this clone itself: Its antigen is still unknown.

PCR was performed using 60 Vbeta and 13 Jbeta primers. This table comes from immunoSEQ multiplex PCR, and its TCRdb copy is limited to in-frame clones, with some not included. The repertoire has 150,000 to 200,000 clones, around 75% of them found once; the top ten carry roughly 2.7%. The chain joins TRBV4-2 to TRBJ2-7; 10 bases match TRBD2. Sequencing was carried out using PBMCs. The TCR was taken from a female donor in good health and CMV-seronegative. Here the CDR3 reads CASSPGLASPIGYEQYF. CDR3 in DNA: TGTGCCAGCAGCCCGGGACTAGCGAGCCCTATTGGGTACGAGCAGTACTTC.